The 19 T cell receptor beta chains below were found in one sample sequenced in a study of blood T cell repertoires in COVID-19. Generated by immunoSEQ multiplex PCR, the TCRdb table keeps only in-frame clones and is missing some. This sample has some 380,000 clones; approximately 80% occur once, and the top ten carry 0.85% to 1.3%. What was sequenced was peripheral blood. These receptors all stem from a human donor with acute or convalescent COVID-19. The donor label of this sample is uncertain.

The rearrangement joins TRBV20-1 to TRBJ2-3; D is undetermined. V was cut by 5 bases and J by 13 bases, with 16 bases left in between. The CDR3 is made up of 11 amino acids. The germline V gene encodes CDR1 DFQATT and CDR2 SNEGSKA (reference sequence). Here the CDR3 reads CSAFRNPGEYF. CDR3 DNA sequence: TGCAGTGCTTTCCGGAACCCTGGAGAGTATTTT.

The rearrangement uses TRBV2 and TRBJ1-1, with D unresolved. Deletions cut 4 bases from V and 0 bases from J, with 9 bases between. This CDR3 region has 14 residues. Germline V gene lookup returns CDR1 SNHLY and CDR2 FYNNEI. CDR3 nucleotide sequence: TGTGCCAGCAGTGTGGGCAGCATGAACACTGAAGCTTTCTTT. Protein product: CASSVGSMNTEAFF.

This chain connects TRBV27 to TRBJ1-1, with D unclear. CDR3 size: 15 residues. Germline CDR1 and CDR2: MNHEY and SMNVEV (reference sequence). Trimming removed 6 bases from V and 0 bases from J, with 14 bases in between. The DNA for the CDR3 is TGTGCCAGCAGCTTCCTCGACGGAGTGAACACTGAAGCTTTCTTT. It translates to CASSFLDGVNTEAFF.

The chain combines TRBV6-1 with TRBJ2-5; possibly TRBD1 for D (5 bases). The V and J ends lost 1 base and 7 bases respectively, with 16 bases between them. Germline V gene data show CDR1 as MNHNS and CDR2 as SASEGT. This CDR3 has 15 residues. Here the CDR3 DNA reads TGTGCCAGCAGTGAAGGGCAACAGCCCCAGGGGACCCAGTACTTC. It specifies CASSEGQQPQGTQYF.

This clone was picked up one time. The rearrangement links TRBV12-3 or TRBV12-4 to TRBJ1-1; D remains ambiguous. Trimming shortened V by 3 bases and J by 5 bases, and 10 bases separated the two germline ends. The CDR3 contains 13 residues. The CDR3 DNA reads TGTGCCAGCAGTTTTAGTCCGGGAACTGAAGCTTTCTTT. This codes for CASSFSPGTEAFF.

The V call is TRBV12-3 or TRBV12-4, the J call TRBJ1-2, with D possibly being TRBD1 (6 bases). V was cut by 3 bases and J by 5 bases, with 10 bases left in between. This CDR3 contains 13 residues. CDR3 DNA: TGTGCCAGCAGTTTGGGACAAACTTATGGCTACACCTTC. This sequence encodes CASSLGQTYGYTF.

The chain recombines TRBV18 with TRBJ2-3; tentatively, D is TRBD1 (6 bases). Trimming cost V 4 bases and J 2 bases, with 16 bases left between them. The CDR3 consists of 16 residues. CDR1 KGHSH and CDR2 LQKENI come from the germline V gene. CDR3 in amino acids: CASSLSRDTTTDTQYF. CDR3 DNA: TGTGCCAGCTCACTAAGCAGGGACACGACCACAGATACGCAGTATTTT.

This chain uses TRBV10-3 with TRBJ2-1, with 12 bases aligning to TRBD2. CDR1 and CDR2 (germline): ENHRY, SYGVKD. CDR3 size: 14 residues. J lost 5 bases, V lost 4 bases, and 0 bases had no gene match. The chain's CDR3 is CAISGTSGDNEQFF. The DNA of the CDR3 is TGTGCCATCAGTGGGACTAGCGGGGACAATGAGCAGTTCTTC.

J is TRBJ1-4 and V is TRBV18; 7 nucleotides match TRBD1. CDR1 and CDR2 (germline): KGHSH, LQKENI. The CDR3 runs to 15 residues. V gave up 5 bases and J gave up 4 bases; unmatched junction bases: 7. The CDR3 region has the DNA TGTGCCAGCTCAACGGACAGGACCAATAATGAAAAACTGTTTTTT. Its protein product is CASSTDRTNNEKLFF.

The chain employs TRBV7-9 and TRBJ2-1, with 9 bases identical to TRBD2. J lost 5 bases, V lost 5 bases, and 19 bases had no gene match. The CDR3 consists of 19 residues. Per the germline V gene, CDR1 is SEHNR and CDR2 is FQNEAQ (reference sequence). Here the CDR3 reads CASSRLISGSSVINNEQFF. The DNA of the CDR3 is TGTGCCAGCAGCCGTTTGATTAGCGGGAGCTCTGTGATAAACAATGAGCAGTTCTTC.

The chain recombines TRBV10-1 with TRBJ1-4, with 7 nucleotides matching TRBD1. The CDR3 is 16 residues long. The germline gives CDR1 WNHNN, CDR2 SYGVQD (reference sequence). Trimming cost V 2 bases and J 4 bases; bases outside gene matches: 7. DNA of the CDR3: TGCGCCAGCAGTGAGCGGTCGACAGGGCTTAATGAAAAACTGTTTTTT. Its protein is CASSERSTGLNEKLFF.

The chain employs TRBV7-9 and TRBJ1-2, with 8 bases lining up with TRBD1. This CDR3 region has 13 residues. CDR1 is SEHNR, CDR2 FQNEAQ, per germline (reference sequence). With 5 bases clipped from V and 3 bases from J, the junction kept 2 bases outside the gene matches. The CDR3 nucleotides read TGTGCCAGCAGCCAGGACAGGGACTATGGCTACACCTTC. As protein: CASSQDRDYGYTF.

The gene calls are TRBV19 and TRBJ1-2, with a tentative D call TRBD1 (5 bases). The CDR3 has 12 residues. Germline-derived CDR1 and CDR2 are LNHDA and SQIVND (reference sequence). Trimming pared 5 bases from V and 5 bases from J, leaving 9 bases between. This CDR3 reads CASSRQGYGYTF. As DNA, the CDR3 is TGTGCCAGTAGTCGCCAGGGATATGGCTACACCTTC.

The chain uses TRBV24-1 and TRBJ2-2; 12 bases are shared with TRBD2. Germline CDR1 is KGHDR and CDR2 is SFDVKD. The J segment lost 7 bases and the V segment lost 2 bases, leaving 4 bases of the junction unmatched. The CDR3 covers 16 residues. As DNA, the CDR3 is TGTGCCACCAGTGATTACCGACTAGCGGGGGTCGGGGAGCTGTTTTTT. Its translation: CATSDYRLAGVGELFF.

The chain is built from TRBV6-5 and TRBJ2-6; 9 bases agree with TRBD1. The CDR3 extends over 15 amino acids. Germline assignment: CDR1 MNHEY and CDR2 SVGAGI. Trimming at V came to 5 bases and at J to 2 bases, leaving 1 base not matched to a gene. The CDR3 nucleotides are TGTGCCAGCAGTCGACAGGGGGCTGGGGCCAACGTCCTGACTTTC. Encoded protein: CASSRQGAGANVLTF.

This clone was counted a few times. Other DNA sequences of this sample code for an identical CDR3. The chain couples TRBV29-1 to TRBJ2-5; D is possibly TRBD1 (6 bases). Trimming took 3 bases from V and 5 from J, leaving 13 bases between them. The CDR3 runs to 13 residues. Germline CDR1 reads SQVTM; CDR2 reads ANQGSEA. The CDR3 loop is CSVESGRGETQYF. For the CDR3, the DNA is TGCAGCGTTGAGTCCGGAAGGGGGGAGACCCAGTACTTC.

This clone showed up just once. This chain connects TRBV19 to TRBJ2-7; 8 bases line up with TRBD1. Germline V lookup: CDR1 LNHDA, CDR2 SQIVND (reference sequence). After removal of 5 bases from V and 7 bases from J, the junction contained 7 bases not matched to a gene. CDR3 length: 13 amino acids. The CDR3 spells CASSAPRGREQYF. In DNA form, the CDR3 reads TGTGCCAGTAGTGCACCCAGGGGGCGAGAGCAGTACTTC. Using reference TRBV19 and TRBJ2-7 for the parts outside the CDR3, the full variable domain is DGGITQSPKYLFRKEGQNVTLSCEQNLNHDAMYWYRQDPGQGLRLIYYSQIVNDFQKGDIAEGYSVSREKKESFPLTVTSAQKNPTAFYLCASSAPRGREQYFGPGTRLTVT.

The chain joins TRBV11-2 to TRBJ2-7, with TRBD1 matching 8 bases. V gave up 5 bases and J gave up 6 bases; unmatched junction bases: 12. Looked up from germline, CDR1 is SGHAT and CDR2 is FQNNGV. There are 15 residues in the CDR3. The DNA of the CDR3 is TGTGCCAGCAGCCGAACTCGACAGGGGTGGTCCGAGCAGTACTTC. Its protein product is CASSRTRQGWSEQYF.

CDR3 in amino acids: CASSSTALGTGGGDTIYF. In nucleotides, the CDR3 is TGCGCCAGCAGCTCAACGGCCCTCGGGACAGGCGGGGGGGACACCATATATTTT. V is TRBV5-1 and J is TRBJ1-3; 8 bases map to TRBD1. This CDR3 spans 18 amino acids. Germline assignment: CDR1 SGHRS and CDR2 YFSETQ. The trim removed 3 bases at V and 8 bases at J, leaving 19 bases unmatched.